The clone carrying this T cell receptor beta chain was recorded at least ten times. The target antigen is unknown. This sample was included in a study of T cells in Graves' hyperthyroidism and ophthalmopathy. Notes on the study in general: Also found in blood were most expanded thyroid clonotypes above 0.001.

Germline assignment: CDR1 MDHEN and CDR2 SYDVKM. V was cut by 6 bases and J by 2 bases, with 11 bases left in between. The CDR3 runs 14 residues. There were TCR beta CDR3 regions amplified from RNA transcripts. A first-round RT-PCR of the TCR CDR3 used the HTBI primer set. TCRdb recomputed calls from the multiplex PCR reads with MiXCR, one row per CDR3 protein. The sample has hundreds of thousands of distinct CDR3 sequences, around 15% seen once; the top ten hold around 30%. Sequences were obtained from blood. The chain is built from TRBV28 and TRBJ1-5; the D is unclear. The sequence was obtained from a woman aged 18-29 years with Graves' ophthalmopathy. The CDR3 loop reads CASRSVVGNQPQHF. CDR3 DNA: TGTGCCAGCAGGTCGGTGGTCGGCAATCAGCCCCAGCATTTT.